Below, 26 T cell receptor beta chains from the same sample are listed, as sequenced in a study of Ad26.COV2.S vaccination and SARS-CoV-2 variants. Assay: immunoSEQ multiplex PCR; the TCRdb copy retains only in-frame clones and omits some. The table lists about 280,000 clones, over 75% of them singletons. Stated treatment: around 19 received Ad26.COV2.S at low or high dose, single or two shots; five or six received placebo; per-sample allocation not given. Day 63 after the first vaccine or placebo injection was the time point for sampling. The sample consisted of peripheral blood, taken in a trial of Ad26.COV2.S vaccine versus placebo. These receptors came from a person aged 18-65 years who received the Ad26.COV2.S COVID-19 vaccine or a placebo.

Only a few counts were recorded for this clone. The chain combines TRBV6-5 with TRBJ2-1; possibly TRBD1 or TRBD2 for D (5 bases each). The CDR3 length is 13 residues. V shed 6 bases and J shed 2 bases, with 8 bases lying between them. Germline V gene sequence: CDR1 MNHEY, CDR2 SVGAGI. In DNA, the CDR3 is TGTGCCAGCAGGGGGACGGCCTACAATGAGCAGTTCTTC. Amino acids: CASRGTAYNEQFF.

This chain connects TRBV15 to TRBJ1-4; weak D call: TRBD1 (5 bases). Germline V gene lookup returns CDR1 LNHNV and CDR2 YYDKDF (reference sequence). The CDR3 totals 17 residues. Trimming shortened V by 3 bases and J by 7 bases, and 21 bases separated the two germline ends. The CDR3 nucleotides are TGTGCCACCAGCAGGGCCGTGGTCGGGGGAGTCGGTGAAAAACTGTTTTTT. Its protein is CATSRAVVGGVGEKLFF. Full variable domain (outside the CDR3, taken from reference TRBV15 and TRBJ1-4): DAMVIQNPRYQVTQFGKPVTLSCSQTLNHNVMYWYQQKSSQAPKLLFHYYDKDFNNEADTPDNFQSRRPNTSFCFLDIRSPGLGDTAMYLCATSRAVVGGVGEKLFFGSGTQLSVL.

V gene TRBV27 combines with J gene TRBJ2-2, with 8 bases lining up with TRBD2. Germline lookup yields CDR1 MNHEY and CDR2 SMNVEV (reference sequence). The CDR3 extends over 17 amino acids. J lost 1 base, V lost 7 bases, and 11 bases had no gene match. The CDR3 spells CASTLTSAGVNTGELFF. Here the CDR3 DNA reads TGTGCCAGCACCTTGACTAGCGCTGGAGTGAACACCGGGGAGCTGTTTTTT.

The chain uses TRBV2 and TRBJ1-4, with 7 bases lining up with TRBD1. The germline CDR1 and CDR2 sequences are SNHLY and FYNNEI. This CDR3 contains 15 residues. J was trimmed by 9 bases and V by 8 bases; bases with no gene match: 15. The CDR3: CASGQQGSPLQKLFF. The CDR3 coding sequence is TGTGCCAGCGGCCAACAGGGGTCACCCCTGCAAAAACTGTTTTTT.

This clone was detected once. The chain carries TRBV3-1 (or the pseudogene TRBV3-2) and TRBJ2-7; D may be TRBD1 (6 bases). The germline gives CDR1 LGHDT, CDR2 YNNKEL (reference sequence). The CDR3 is made up of 17 amino acids. V lost 4 bases and J lost 0, with 19 bases in between. DNA for the CDR3: TGTGCCAGCAGCCCAAGGACAGACCGCAACCACTCCTACGAGCAGTACTTC. This sequence encodes CASSPRTDRNHSYEQYF.

This clone was detected only once. This chain links TRBV19 with TRBJ1-1; D gene unclear. Germline-derived CDR1 and CDR2 are LNHDA and SQIVND (reference sequence). V lost 3 bases, J lost 1 base, and 12 bases lay in between. The CDR3 totals 15 residues. This chain's CDR3 is CASSMIWQTNTEAFF. In DNA form, the CDR3 reads TGTGCCAGTAGTATGATCTGGCAGACGAACACTGAAGCTTTCTTT.

The chain carries TRBV7-3 and TRBJ2-7; D might be TRBD1 or TRBD2, each matching 5 bases. Germline lookup yields CDR1 SGHTA and CDR2 FQGTGA. Trimming cost V 5 bases and J 5 bases, with 19 bases left between them. The CDR3 is made up of 15 amino acids. In DNA, the CDR3 is TGTGCCAGCAGCCCTGGACTGAGGGGAGCCGACGAGCAGTACTTC. Protein: CASSPGLRGADEQYF.

In its sample, this clone was seen a few times. This chain uses TRBV7-7 with TRBJ2-1; the D is unclear. Germline V CDR1 and CDR2: SSHAT, FNYEAQ (reference sequence). The germline V and J ends were trimmed by 0 bases and 3 bases, with 9 bases remaining between them. This CDR3 is built from 15 residues. This CDR3 reads CASSLASSDYNEQFF. The DNA for the CDR3 is TGTGCCAGCAGCTTAGCGTCATCGGACTACAATGAGCAGTTCTTC.

The genes are TRBV5-4 and TRBJ2-7; D remains unclear. This CDR3 spans 13 amino acids. The V end lost 6 bases, the J end lost 6 bases, and 16 bases lay between the germline ends. Germline CDR1 and CDR2: SGHNT and YYREEE (reference sequence). The CDR3 is CASTQPATSEQYF. The CDR3 DNA sequence: TGTGCCAGCACCCAACCGGCGACGTCCGAGCAGTACTTC.

As DNA, the CDR3 is TGTGCCAGCAGCCCTGGACAGGGCTGGGATGGCTACACCTTC. This encodes CASSPGQGWDGYTF. V gene TRBV25-1 combines with J gene TRBJ1-2, with TRBD1 matching 8 bases. The V and J ends lost 6 bases and 6 bases, in that order; junction bases with no gene match: 9. In germline, CDR1 is MGHDK, CDR2 SYGVNS. The CDR3 length is 14 residues.

This rearrangement joins TRBV7-9 to TRBJ2-2; D call uncertain. V lost 3 bases to trimming and J lost 8 bases, with 10 bases between them. Germline-derived CDR1 and CDR2 are SEHNR and FQNEAQ (reference sequence). The CDR3 spans 13 residues. In nucleotides, the CDR3 is TGTGCCAGCAGCTTCGACTTAAGGGGGGAGCTGTTTTTT. As protein: CASSFDLRGELFF.

V is TRBV11-2 and J is TRBJ2-7, with TRBD1 matching over 10 bases. Germline values: CDR1 SGHAT, CDR2 FQNNGV. The trim removed 4 bases at V and 5 bases at J, leaving 5 bases unmatched. This CDR3 region has 14 residues. The CDR3 DNA is TGTGCCAGCAGCTACGGGACAGGGGACCACGAGCAGTACTTC. This sequence encodes CASSYGTGDHEQYF.

The gene calls are TRBV12-3 or TRBV12-4 and TRBJ2-4; no firm D call. Trimming took 5 bases from V and 8 from J, leaving 10 bases between them. The CDR3 extends over 12 amino acids. Here the CDR3 reads CASSPGWDIQYF. The DNA of the CDR3 is TGTGCCAGCAGTCCCGGGTGGGACATTCAGTACTTC.

The chain combines TRBV30 with TRBJ1-4, with 7 positions matching TRBD1. V shed 7 bases, J shed 3 bases, and the junction held 5 bases outside the gene matches. The CDR3 has 13 residues. CDR1 is GTSNPN, CDR2 SVGIG, per germline (reference sequence). CDR3 sequence reads: CASHRGSNEKLFF. CDR3 bases: TGTGCCTCCCACAGGGGATCTAATGAAAAACTGTTTTTT.

The CDR3 sequence is CASSDSVSQPQHF. CDR3 DNA: TGTGCCAGCAGTGACAGTGTAAGTCAGCCCCAGCATTTT. The V gene is TRBV12-3 or TRBV12-4, the J gene TRBJ1-5; weak D call: TRBD1 (5 bases). With 5 bases removed from V and 6 bases from J, the gap between germline ends came to 11 bases. This CDR3 has 13 residues.

DNA for the CDR3: TGTGCCAGCAGCTTAGGAGCGGGAGGGAGGGGAGAGACCCAGTACTTC. Translated: CASSLGAGGRGETQYF. The chain links TRBV11-1 to TRBJ2-5; 10 nucleotides match TRBD2. Germline V gene data show CDR1 as SGHAT and CDR2 as FQDESV (reference sequence). Trimming took 1 base from V and 4 from J; bases not matched to a gene: 6. The CDR3 runs 16 residues.

The gene calls are TRBV3-1 (or the pseudogene TRBV3-2) and TRBJ2-2; a possible D gene is TRBD1 (6 bases). The CDR3 is 16 residues long. The germline gives CDR1 LGHDT, CDR2 YNNKEL (reference sequence). V gave up 0 bases and J gave up 4 bases, with 12 bases separating them. For the CDR3, the DNA is TGTGCCAGCAGCCAAGATACGACAGGTATCACCGGGGAGCTGTTTTTT. Its translation: CASSQDTTGITGELFF.

V usage is TRBV5-1 and J usage is TRBJ2-1; 8 nucleotides match TRBD2. V lost 4 bases, J lost 13 bases, and 7 bases stayed unmatched. CDR1 and CDR2 from the germline V gene are SGHRS and YFSETQ. This CDR3 comprises 12 residues. CDR3 sequence reads: CASSPQLAVQFF. CDR3 DNA sequence: TGCGCCAGCAGCCCCCAACTAGCGGTTCAGTTCTTC.

CDR3 loop: CASSLGEGDGYTF. Here the CDR3 DNA reads TGTGCCAGCAGTTTAGGGGAGGGGGATGGCTACACCTTC. The V gene is TRBV27, the J gene TRBJ1-2, with D maybe TRBD1 (6 bases). This CDR3 comprises 13 residues. V lost 2 bases, J lost 6 bases, and 10 bases lay in between. The germline V gene encodes CDR1 MNHEY and CDR2 SMNVEV (reference sequence).

The chain recombines TRBV14 with TRBJ1-1; 8 bases line up with TRBD1. In germline, CDR1 is SGHDN, CDR2 FVKESK. J was trimmed by 3 bases and V by 4 bases; bases with no gene match: 7. This CDR3 contains 15 residues. The CDR3 region is CASSPFPGGYTEAFF. DNA for the CDR3: TGTGCCAGCAGCCCCTTCCCAGGGGGCTACACTGAAGCTTTCTTT. The variable domain in full, with the rest retrieved from reference TRBV14 and TRBJ1-1, is EAGVTQFPSHSVIEKGQTVTLRCDPISGHDNLYWYRRVMGKEIKFLLHFVKESKQDESGMPNNRFLAERTGGTYSTLKVQPAELEDSGVYFCASSPFPGGYTEAFFGQGTRLTVV.

The chain employs TRBV5-5 and TRBJ1-4; no clear D gene. The ends were cut back, 4 bases at V and 5 bases at J, with 9 bases in the middle. This CDR3 has 13 residues. In germline, CDR1 is SGHKS, CDR2 YYEKEE (reference sequence). CDR3 nucleotide sequence: TGTGCCAGCAGCCACGATCTGAATGAAAAACTGTTTTTT. It encodes CASSHDLNEKLFF.

The V and J genes are TRBV4-2 and TRBJ2-3; 10 nucleotides agree with TRBD2. V shed 3 bases and J 3 bases; nucleotides not matched to a gene: 9. CDR3 size: 17 residues. Germline loops: CDR1 LGHNA, CDR2 YNFKEQ. The chain's CDR3 is CASSHTGTSVGTDTQYF. In DNA, the CDR3 is TGTGCCAGCAGCCATACCGGGACTAGCGTCGGGACAGATACGCAGTATTTT.

V usage is TRBV5-1 and J usage is TRBJ1-4, with D possibly being TRBD1 (5 bases). The ends were cut back, 3 bases at V and 12 bases at J, with 15 bases in the middle. Germline assignment: CDR1 SGHRS and CDR2 YFSETQ. The CDR3 is 13 residues long. The CDR3 loop is CASSSTSLGELFF. The CDR3 DNA follows: TGCGCCAGCAGCTCCACGTCCCTAGGGGAACTGTTTTTT.

The gene calls are TRBV9 and TRBJ2-5; the D gene is possibly TRBD2 (7 bases). Germline V CDR1 and CDR2: SGDLS, YYNGEE. V dropped 0 bases and J dropped 5 bases, with 14 bases sitting between them. The CDR3 runs to 15 residues. The CDR3 reads CASSVDGGLGETQYF. CDR3 sequence (DNA): TGTGCCAGCAGCGTAGACGGGGGGCTTGGGGAGACCCAGTACTTC.

This clone was recorded once. The chain employs TRBV5-1 and TRBJ1-2, with a possible D match to TRBD1 (5 bases). V dropped 0 bases and J dropped 6 bases, with 12 bases sitting between them. CDR1 is SGHRS, CDR2 YFSETQ, per germline. The CDR3 is made up of 14 amino acids. Written as DNA, the CDR3 is TGCGCCAGCAGCTTGGCCGGAGGGGTTGATGGCTACACCTTC. Encoded protein: CASSLAGGVDGYTF.

The chain has TRBV4-3 and TRBJ2-1; D possibly uses TRBD1 or TRBD2 (5 bases each). This CDR3 has 14 amino acids. The V end was cut by 3 bases, the J end by 7 bases, with 13 bases between. The germline CDR1 and CDR2 sequences are LGHNA and YSLEER. CDR3 loop: CASSQGVLSNEQFF. CDR3 nucleotide sequence: TGCGCCAGCAGCCAGGGGGTTCTGAGTAATGAGCAGTTCTTC.